This entry lists 16 T cell receptor beta chains sequenced from one sample in a study of OX40 agonist ivuxolimab in advanced cancers. Assay used: immunoSEQ multiplex PCR; TCRdb lists only in-frame clones, some missing. The table has about 69,000 clones, approximately 91% seen once. Sequenced material: CD4+ or CD8+ T cells sorted from blood, taken in a trial of the OX40 agonist ivuxolimab. These receptors originate from an adult with an advanced solid tumor such as melanoma, head and neck, liver or kidney cancer.

The rearrangement uses TRBV9 and TRBJ2-7, with unresolved D. Trimming removed 0 bases from V and 2 bases from J, with 9 bases in between. The CDR3 runs to 14 residues. The germline gives CDR1 SGDLS, CDR2 YYNGEE. The CDR3 nucleotides read TGTGCCAGCAGCGTAGGCGCCCAAACCTACGAGCAGTACTTC. It yields the protein CASSVGAQTYEQYF.

The chain links TRBV7-7 to TRBJ2-1; D gene ambiguous. Trimming removed 4 bases at V and 5 bases at J, with 12 bases between. Germline lookup yields CDR1 SSHAT and CDR2 FNYEAQ (reference sequence). CDR3 length: 14 amino acids. CDR3 in amino acids: CASSYSLTDNEQFF. The CDR3 DNA reads TGTGCCAGCAGCTATTCCTTAACCGACAATGAGCAGTTCTTC.

This clone has a single count. This rearrangement joins TRBV13 to TRBJ2-2; 10 bases line up with TRBD2. V lost 5 bases to trimming and J lost 5 bases; unmatched junction nucleotides: 14. This CDR3 contains 18 residues. Germline lookup yields CDR1 PRHDT and CDR2 FYEKMQ (reference sequence). The CDR3 here is CASSPIFVAGGKTGELFF. In nucleotides, the CDR3 is TGTGCCAGCAGCCCGATCTTCGTAGCGGGAGGTAAAACCGGGGAGCTGTTTTTT.

The chain couples TRBV6-1 to TRBJ2-6, with a tentative D call TRBD1 (5 bases). The germline CDR1 and CDR2 sequences are MNHNS and SASEGT. This CDR3 is built from 15 residues. Trimming left V 6 bases short and J 0 bases short, with 9 bases between. This CDR3 reads CASRRQLSGANVLTF. CDR3 nucleotides: TGTGCCAGCAGGCGACAGCTCTCTGGGGCCAACGTCCTGACTTTC.

The genes are TRBV11-2 and TRBJ2-6; perhaps TRBD2 as D (5 bases). The CDR3 contains 16 residues. CDR1 is SGHAT, CDR2 FQNNGV, per germline. Trimming took off 3 bases at V and 2 bases at J, with 11 bases between the two ends. The CDR3 nucleotides read TGTGCCAGCAGCTTTGAGGGATTCGCTGGGGCCAACGTCCTGACTTTC. It is translated as CASSFEGFAGANVLTF.

This clone was detected only once. This chain joins TRBV10-3 and TRBJ2-3; D call uncertain. The germline V and J ends were trimmed by 5 bases and 2 bases, with 11 bases remaining between them. The germline gives CDR1 ENHRY, CDR2 SYGVKD. The CDR3 is 14 residues long. The CDR3 is CAISPGQTTDTQYF. CDR3 bases: TGTGCCATCAGTCCAGGCCAGACCACAGATACGCAGTATTTT.

V is TRBV7-9 and J is TRBJ1-4; D perhaps matches TRBD1 (5 bases). The ends were cut back, 5 bases at V and 0 bases at J, with 16 bases in the middle. The CDR3 has 17 residues. Per the germline V gene, CDR1 is SEHNR and CDR2 is FQNEAQ (reference sequence). The CDR3 here is CASSRRRGDATNEKLFF. In DNA form, the CDR3 reads TGTGCCAGCAGCCGCCGGCGGGGCGATGCAACTAATGAAAAACTGTTTTTT.

Only one count was recorded for this clone. The chain uses TRBV5-1 and TRBJ2-1; D possibly matches TRBD1 or TRBD2 (5 bases each). Germline values: CDR1 SGHRS, CDR2 YFSETQ. The V end lost 0 bases, the J end lost 4 bases, and 8 bases lay between the germline ends. CDR3 length: 14 residues. DNA for the CDR3: TGCGCCAGCAGCTTGGGGGACGCGTACAATGAGCAGTTCTTC. This encodes CASSLGDAYNEQFF.

The rearrangement joins TRBV15 to TRBJ2-5; the D is unclear. This CDR3 comprises 13 residues. In germline, CDR1 is LNHNV, CDR2 YYDKDF (reference sequence). V lost 1 base, J lost 1 base, and 4 bases lay in between. The CDR3 spells CATSRGAQETQYF. CDR3 nucleotide sequence: TGTGCCACCAGCAGAGGTGCCCAAGAGACCCAGTACTTC.

V is TRBV19 and J is TRBJ2-5; 8 nucleotides agree with TRBD1. Trimming removed 7 bases from V and 4 bases from J; junction bases left unmatched: 11. From germline, CDR1 is LNHDA and CDR2 SQIVND (reference sequence). This CDR3 spans 15 amino acids. CDR3 sequence reads: CASTLRPGQGETQYF. The CDR3 bases are TGTGCCAGTACCCTCCGGCCCGGACAGGGAGAGACCCAGTACTTC.

The rearrangement uses TRBV7-8 and TRBJ1-2; perhaps TRBD1 as D (6 bases). Trimming took off 5 bases at V and 6 bases at J, with 19 bases between the two ends. The CDR3 runs 15 residues. Germline values: CDR1 SGHVS, CDR2 FQNEAQ. The CDR3 is CASSPSRGGANGYTF. The CDR3 DNA follows: TGTGCCAGCAGCCCCTCAAGGGGGGGCGCGAATGGCTACACCTTC.

The gene calls are TRBV7-3 and TRBJ2-5, with D perhaps matching TRBD1 (5 bases). The V and J ends lost 4 bases and 5 bases respectively, with 14 bases between them. This CDR3 has 14 amino acids. Germline-derived CDR1 and CDR2 are SGHTA and FQGTGA. The CDR3 bases are TGTGCCAGCAGCTCCCAGGGAAGGGGTGAGACCCAGTACTTC. Translating gives CASSSQGRGETQYF.

The genes are TRBV9 and TRBJ1-1; perhaps TRBD1 as D (6 bases). Germline V gene data show CDR1 as SGDLS and CDR2 as YYNGEE. The CDR3 is 16 amino acids. The V and J ends lost 1 base and 0 bases respectively, with 13 bases between them. The CDR3 nucleotides read TGTGCCAGCAGCGTATCAGGGGCCACCATGAACACTGAAGCTTTCTTT. This sequence encodes CASSVSGATMNTEAFF. The full variable domain, completed using reference TRBV9 and TRBJ1-1, is DSGVTQTPKHLITATGQRVTLRCSPRSGDLSVYWYQQSLDQGLQFLIQYYNGEERAKGNILERFSAQQFPDLHSELNLSSLELGDSALYFCASSVSGATMNTEAFFGQGTRLTVV.

The chain is built from TRBV28 and TRBJ2-1; 11 bases map to TRBD2. The CDR3 covers 15 residues. The germline V gene has CDR1 MDHEN and CDR2 SYDVKM. Losses at the gene ends were 5 bases for V and 7 bases for J; bases not matched to a gene: 7. For the CDR3, the DNA is TGTGCCAGCAGTCTTAGCGGGAGGGCCGTGAATGAGCAGTTCTTC. It encodes CASSLSGRAVNEQFF.

The rearrangement joins TRBV27 to TRBJ2-7, with 9 positions matching TRBD1. Germline values: CDR1 MNHEY, CDR2 SMNVEV (reference sequence). CDR3 length equals 16 residues. Trimming at V came to 5 bases and at J to 7 bases, leaving 15 bases not matched to a gene. The CDR3 spells CASSRALPGQGKEQYF. Here the CDR3 DNA reads TGTGCCAGCAGTCGCGCACTCCCGGGACAGGGAAAGGAGCAGTACTTC.

The DNA of the CDR3 is TGTGCCAGCAGTTTACACGGCTCTGGAAACACCATATATTTT. Its protein product is CASSLHGSGNTIYF. V is TRBV27 and J is TRBJ1-3, with D uncertain. V was shortened by 2 bases and J by 0 bases, with 5 bases between the two germline ends. Per the germline V gene, CDR1 is MNHEY and CDR2 is SMNVEV (reference sequence). This CDR3 is built from 14 residues.